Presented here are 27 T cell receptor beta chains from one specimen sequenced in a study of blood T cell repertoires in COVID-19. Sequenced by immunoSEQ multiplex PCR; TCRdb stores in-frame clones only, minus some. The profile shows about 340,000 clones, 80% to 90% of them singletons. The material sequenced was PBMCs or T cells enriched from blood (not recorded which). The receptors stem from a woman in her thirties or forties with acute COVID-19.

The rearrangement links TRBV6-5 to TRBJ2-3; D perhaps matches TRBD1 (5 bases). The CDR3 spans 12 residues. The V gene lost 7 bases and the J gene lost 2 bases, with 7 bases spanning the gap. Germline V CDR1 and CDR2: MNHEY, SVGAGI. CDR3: CASTQVTDTQYF. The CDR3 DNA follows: TGTGCCAGCACACAGGTCACAGATACGCAGTATTTT.

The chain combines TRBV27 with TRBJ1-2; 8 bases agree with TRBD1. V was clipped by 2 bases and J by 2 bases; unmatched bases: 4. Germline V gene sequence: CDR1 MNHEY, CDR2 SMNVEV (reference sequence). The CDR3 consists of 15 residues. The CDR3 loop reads CASSLIQGGNYGYTF. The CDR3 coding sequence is TGTGCCAGCAGTTTAATACAGGGGGGCAACTATGGCTACACCTTC.

CDR3 nucleotide sequence: TGTGCCAGCAGTTACTCGACGGGGGACTGGAATCAGCCCCAGCATTTT. It is translated as CASSYSTGDWNQPQHF. The chain uses TRBV6-2 or TRBV6-3 and TRBJ1-5; D might be TRBD1 (5 bases). Germline values: CDR1 MNHEY, CDR2 SVGEGT. This CDR3 has 16 residues. Trimming took 0 bases from V and 4 from J, leaving 13 bases between them.

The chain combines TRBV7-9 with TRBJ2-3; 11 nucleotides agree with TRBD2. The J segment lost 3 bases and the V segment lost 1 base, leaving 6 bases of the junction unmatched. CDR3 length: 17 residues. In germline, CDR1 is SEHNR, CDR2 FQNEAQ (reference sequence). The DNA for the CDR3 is TGTGCCAGCAGCTTAGTAGCGGGAGGGCTCCGGACAGATACGCAGTATTTT. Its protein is CASSLVAGGLRTDTQYF. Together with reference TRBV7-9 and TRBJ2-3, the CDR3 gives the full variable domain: DTGVSQNPRHKITKRGQNVTFRCDPISEHNRLYWYRQTLGQGPEFLTYFQNEAQLEKSRLLSDRFSAERPKGSFSTLEIQRTEQGDSAMYLCASSLVAGGLRTDTQYFGPGTRLTVL.

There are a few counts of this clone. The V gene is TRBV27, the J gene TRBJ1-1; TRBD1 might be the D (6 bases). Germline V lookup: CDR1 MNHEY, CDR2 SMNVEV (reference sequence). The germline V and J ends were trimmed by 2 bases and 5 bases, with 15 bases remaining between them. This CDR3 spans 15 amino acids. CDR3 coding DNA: TGTGCCAGCAGTTTAAATCACAGGGTGAGGACTGAAGCTTTCTTT. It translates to CASSLNHRVRTEAFF.

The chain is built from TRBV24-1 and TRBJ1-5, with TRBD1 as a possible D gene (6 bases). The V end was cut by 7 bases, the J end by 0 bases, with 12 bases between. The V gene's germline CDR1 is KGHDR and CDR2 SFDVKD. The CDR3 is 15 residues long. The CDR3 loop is CATSDTGNSNQPQHF. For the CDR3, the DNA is TGTGCCACCAGCGACACAGGGAATAGCAATCAGCCCCAGCATTTT.

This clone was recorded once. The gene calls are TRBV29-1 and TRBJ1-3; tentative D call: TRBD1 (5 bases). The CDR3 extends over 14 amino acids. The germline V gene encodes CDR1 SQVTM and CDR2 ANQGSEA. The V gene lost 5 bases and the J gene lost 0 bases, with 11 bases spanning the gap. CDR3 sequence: CSVTQGSSGNTIYF. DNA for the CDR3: TGCAGCGTTACTCAGGGCAGCTCTGGAAACACCATATATTTT.

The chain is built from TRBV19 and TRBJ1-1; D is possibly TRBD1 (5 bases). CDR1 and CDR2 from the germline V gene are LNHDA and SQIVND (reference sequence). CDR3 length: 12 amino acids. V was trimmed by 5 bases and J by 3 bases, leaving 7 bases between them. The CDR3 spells CASSARDTEAFF. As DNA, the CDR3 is TGTGCCAGTAGTGCCAGGGACACTGAAGCTTTCTTT.

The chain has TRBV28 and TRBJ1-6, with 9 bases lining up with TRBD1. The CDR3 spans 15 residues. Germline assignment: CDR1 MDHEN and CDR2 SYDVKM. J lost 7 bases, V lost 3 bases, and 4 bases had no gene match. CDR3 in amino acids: CASSFRDRVNSPLHF. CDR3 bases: TGTGCCAGCAGTTTTAGGGACAGGGTCAATTCACCCCTCCACTTT.

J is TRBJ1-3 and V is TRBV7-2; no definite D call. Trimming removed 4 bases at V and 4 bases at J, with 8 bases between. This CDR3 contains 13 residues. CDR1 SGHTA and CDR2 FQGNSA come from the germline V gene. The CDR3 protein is CASSYGGGNTIYF. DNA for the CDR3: TGTGCCAGCAGCTATGGAGGAGGAAACACCATATATTTT.

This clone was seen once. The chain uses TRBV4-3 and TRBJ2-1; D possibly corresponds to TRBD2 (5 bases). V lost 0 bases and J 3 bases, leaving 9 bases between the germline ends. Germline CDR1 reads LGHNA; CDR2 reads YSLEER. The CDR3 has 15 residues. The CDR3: CASSQERADYNEQFF. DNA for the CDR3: TGCGCCAGCAGCCAAGAGAGGGCCGACTACAATGAGCAGTTCTTC.

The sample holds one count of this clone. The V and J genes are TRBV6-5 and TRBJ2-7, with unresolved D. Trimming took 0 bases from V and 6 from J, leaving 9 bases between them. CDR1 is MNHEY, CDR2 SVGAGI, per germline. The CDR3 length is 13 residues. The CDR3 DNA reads TGTGCCAGCAGTTACTCCCAACGGAGCGAGCAGTACTTC. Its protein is CASSYSQRSEQYF.

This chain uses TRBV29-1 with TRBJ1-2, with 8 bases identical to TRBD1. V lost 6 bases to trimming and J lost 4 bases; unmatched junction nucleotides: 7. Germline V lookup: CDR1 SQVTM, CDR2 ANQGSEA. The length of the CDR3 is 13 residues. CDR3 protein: CSVGQGLGYGYTF. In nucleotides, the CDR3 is TGCAGCGTCGGACAGGGACTTGGCTATGGCTACACCTTC.

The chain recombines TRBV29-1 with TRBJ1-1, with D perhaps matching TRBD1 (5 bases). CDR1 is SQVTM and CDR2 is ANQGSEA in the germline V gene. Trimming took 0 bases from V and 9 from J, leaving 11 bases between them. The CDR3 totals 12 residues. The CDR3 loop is CSVEEPRGKAFF. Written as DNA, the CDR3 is TGCAGCGTTGAAGAACCGCGGGGGAAAGCTTTCTTT.

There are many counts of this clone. CDR3 nucleotide sequence: TGTGCCACCAGCAGAGTTACTAGCCCGGGGGAGCAGTTCTTC. This codes for CATSRVTSPGEQFF. This sequence joins TRBV15 and TRBJ2-1; possibly TRBD2 for D (6 bases). V lost 1 base to trimming and J lost 10 bases, with 14 bases between them. This CDR3 is built from 14 residues. Looked up from germline, CDR1 is LNHNV and CDR2 is YYDKDF (reference sequence).

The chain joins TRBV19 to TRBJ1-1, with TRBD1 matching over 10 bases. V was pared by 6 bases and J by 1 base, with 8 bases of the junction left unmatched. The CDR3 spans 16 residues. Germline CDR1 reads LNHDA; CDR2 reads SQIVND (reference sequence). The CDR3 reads CASSPDRGMKNTEAFF. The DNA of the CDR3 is TGTGCCAGTAGCCCGGACAGGGGGATGAAGAACACTGAAGCTTTCTTT. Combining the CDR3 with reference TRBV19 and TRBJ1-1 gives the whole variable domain DGGITQSPKYLFRKEGQNVTLSCEQNLNHDAMYWYRQDPGQGLRLIYYSQIVNDFQKGDIAEGYSVSREKKESFPLTVTSAQKNPTAFYLCASSPDRGMKNTEAFFGQGTRLTVV.

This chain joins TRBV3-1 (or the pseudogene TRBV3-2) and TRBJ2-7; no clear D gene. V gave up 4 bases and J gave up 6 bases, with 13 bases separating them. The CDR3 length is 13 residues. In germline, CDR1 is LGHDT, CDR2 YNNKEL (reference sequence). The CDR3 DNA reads TGTGCCAGCAGCCGGAGTCCCCTTAGCGAGCAGTACTTC. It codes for CASSRSPLSEQYF.

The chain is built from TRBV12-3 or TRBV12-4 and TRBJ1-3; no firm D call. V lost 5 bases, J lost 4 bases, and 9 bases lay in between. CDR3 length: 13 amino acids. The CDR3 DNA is TGTGCCAGCAGTAATTACTACGGAAACACCATATATTTT. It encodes CASSNYYGNTIYF.

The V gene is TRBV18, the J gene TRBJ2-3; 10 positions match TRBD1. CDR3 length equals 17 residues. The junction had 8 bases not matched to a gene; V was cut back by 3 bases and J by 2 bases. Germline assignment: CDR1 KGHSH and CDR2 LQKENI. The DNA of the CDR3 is TGTGCCAGCTCACCTACTCTGGGACAGGGGTTCACAGATACGCAGTATTTT. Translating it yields CASSPTLGQGFTDTQYF.

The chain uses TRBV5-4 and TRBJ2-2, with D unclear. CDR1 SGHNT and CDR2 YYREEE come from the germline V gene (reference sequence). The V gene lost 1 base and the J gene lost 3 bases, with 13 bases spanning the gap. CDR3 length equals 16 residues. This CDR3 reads CASSLMARSDTGELFF. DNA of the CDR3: TGTGCCAGCAGCTTGATGGCCAGGTCTGACACCGGGGAGCTGTTTTTT.

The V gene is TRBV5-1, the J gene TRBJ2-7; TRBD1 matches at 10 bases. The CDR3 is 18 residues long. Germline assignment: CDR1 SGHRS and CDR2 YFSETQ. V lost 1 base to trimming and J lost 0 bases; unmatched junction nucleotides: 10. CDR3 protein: CASSLTPWTGGDSYEQYF. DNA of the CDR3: TGCGCCAGCAGCTTGACCCCTTGGACAGGGGGAGACTCCTACGAGCAGTACTTC.

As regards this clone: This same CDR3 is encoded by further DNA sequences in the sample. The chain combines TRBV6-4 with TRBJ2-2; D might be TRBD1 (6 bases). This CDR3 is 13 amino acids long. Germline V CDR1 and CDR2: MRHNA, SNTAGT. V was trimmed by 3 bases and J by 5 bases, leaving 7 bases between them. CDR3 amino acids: CASSDRGTGELFF. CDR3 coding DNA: TGTGCCAGCAGTGATAGGGGGACCGGGGAGCTGTTTTTT.

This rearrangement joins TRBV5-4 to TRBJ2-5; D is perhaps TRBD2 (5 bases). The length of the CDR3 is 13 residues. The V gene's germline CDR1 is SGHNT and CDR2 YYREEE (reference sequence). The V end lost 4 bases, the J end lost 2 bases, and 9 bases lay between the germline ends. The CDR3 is CASSTPGQETQYF. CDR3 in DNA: TGTGCCAGCAGCACCCCGGGGCAAGAGACCCAGTACTTC.

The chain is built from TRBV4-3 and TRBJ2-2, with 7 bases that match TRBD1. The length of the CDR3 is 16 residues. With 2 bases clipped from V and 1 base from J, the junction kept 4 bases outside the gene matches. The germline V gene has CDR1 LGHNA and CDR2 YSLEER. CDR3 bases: TGCGCCAGCAGCCAATCGGGACAGATGAACACCGGGGAGCTGTTTTTT. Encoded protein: CASSQSGQMNTGELFF.

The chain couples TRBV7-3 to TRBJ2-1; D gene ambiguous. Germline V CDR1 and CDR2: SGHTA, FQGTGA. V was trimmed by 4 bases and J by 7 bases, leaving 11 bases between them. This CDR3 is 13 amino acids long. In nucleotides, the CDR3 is TGTGCCAGCAGCTCTCGGAGCCAAAATGAGCAGTTCTTC. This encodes CASSSRSQNEQFF.

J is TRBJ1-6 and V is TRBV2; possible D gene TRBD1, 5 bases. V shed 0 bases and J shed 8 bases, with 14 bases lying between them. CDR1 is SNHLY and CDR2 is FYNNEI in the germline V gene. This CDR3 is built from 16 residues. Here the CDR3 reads CASSEALQGMYSPLHF. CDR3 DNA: TGTGCCAGCAGTGAAGCGCTTCAGGGAATGTATTCACCCCTCCACTTT. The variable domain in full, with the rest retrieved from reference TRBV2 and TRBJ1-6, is EPEVTQTPSHQVTQMGQEVILRCVPISNHLYFYWYRQILGQKVEFLVSFYNNEISEKSEIFDDQFSVERPDGSNFTLKIRSTKLEDSAMYFCASSEALQGMYSPLHFGNGTRLTVT.

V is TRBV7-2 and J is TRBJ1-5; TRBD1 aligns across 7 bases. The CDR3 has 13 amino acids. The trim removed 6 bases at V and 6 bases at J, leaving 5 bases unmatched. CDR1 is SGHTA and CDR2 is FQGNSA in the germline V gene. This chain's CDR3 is CASSHWTGQPQHF. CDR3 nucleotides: TGTGCCAGCAGTCATTGGACAGGTCAGCCCCAGCATTTT. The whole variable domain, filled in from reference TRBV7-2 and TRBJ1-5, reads GAGVSQSPSNKVTEKGKDVELRCDPISGHTALYWYRQSLGQGLEFLIYFQGNSAPDKSGLPSDRFSAERTGGSVSTLTIQRTQQEDSAVYLCASSHWTGQPQHFGDGTRLSIL.